The 26 T cell receptor beta chains listed next were all sequenced from one sample in a study of shared clonotypes between healthy human individuals. Assay: immunoSEQ multiplex PCR; the TCRdb copy retains only in-frame clones and omits some. This sample carries some 530,000 clones, 78% of them seen once, and the ten largest clones take around 11%. Input material: PBMCs. The receptors stem from a woman aged 35 to 49 in good health. Some clones in this sample may be carry-over from other donors' samples.

Note on this clone: This could be a read error, since a much larger clone is one nucleotide away. This sample also contains other DNA sequences that code for the same CDR3. V and J are TRBV29-1 and TRBJ1-1; no firm D call. Germline lookup yields CDR1 SQVTM and CDR2 ANQGSEA. The CDR3 sequence is 13 residues long. The CDR3 DNA reads TGCAGCGTTTCCATACAATCGAACACTGAGGCTTTCTTT. It encodes CSVSIQSNTEAFF. The full variable domain, completed using reference TRBV29-1 and TRBJ1-1, is SAVISQKPSRDICQRGTSLTIQCQVDSQVTMMFWYRQQPGQSLTLIATANQGSEATYESGFVIDKFPISRPNLTFSTLTVSNMSPEDSSIYLCSVSIQSNTEAFFGQGTRLTVV.

The chain combines TRBV7-8 with TRBJ2-1; TRBD1 matches at 8 bases. This CDR3 region has 19 residues. Germline assignment: CDR1 SGHVS and CDR2 FQNEAQ. V dropped 6 bases and J dropped 5; count of bases not matched to a gene: 21. Here the CDR3 reads CASRPPGQASYGRHNEQFF. The CDR3 DNA reads TGTGCCAGCAGACCACCGGGACAGGCTTCATATGGCCGACACAATGAGCAGTTCTTC. The full variable domain, rest sourced from reference TRBV7-8 and TRBJ2-1, is GAGVSQSPRYKVAKRGQDVALRCDPISGHVSLFWYQQALGQGPEFLTYFQNEAQLDKSGLPSDRFFAERPEGSVSTLKIQRTQQEDSAVYLCASRPPGQASYGRHNEQFFGPGTRLTVL.

The chain combines TRBV11-1 with TRBJ2-3, with 9 bases lining up with TRBD1. V lost 5 bases, J lost 2 bases, and 8 bases stayed unmatched. The CDR3 is 16 residues long. In germline, CDR1 is SGHAT, CDR2 FQDESV (reference sequence). The CDR3, as DNA: TGTGCCAGCAGCGCCGCCGGGACAGGGTTCACAGATACGCAGTATTTT. It specifies CASSAAGTGFTDTQYF.

The CDR3 region is CASSADIQETQYF. The CDR3 bases are TGTGCCAGCTCCGCGGACATACAAGAGACCCAGTACTTC. The chain uses TRBV18 and TRBJ2-5, with a tentative D call TRBD1 (5 bases). From germline, CDR1 is KGHSH and CDR2 LQKENI. The ends were cut back, 6 bases at V and 2 bases at J, with 10 bases in the middle. The CDR3 runs to 13 residues.

The V gene is TRBV28, the J gene TRBJ2-7; 11 bases agree with TRBD1. With 3 bases clipped from V and 3 bases from J, the junction kept 7 bases outside the gene matches. Germline assignment: CDR1 MDHEN and CDR2 SYDVKM. CDR3 length equals 16 residues. The CDR3 nucleotides are TGTGCCAGCAGTTTCTATCCGGGACAGGGGGACTACGAGCAGTACTTC. This encodes CASSFYPGQGDYEQYF.

The V gene is TRBV30, the J gene TRBJ2-2, with D hard to call. The CDR3 is made up of 13 amino acids. V gave up 3 bases and J gave up 7 bases, with 12 bases separating them. Germline CDR1 reads GTSNPN; CDR2 reads SVGIG (reference sequence). The CDR3 sequence is CAWSAYPLGELFF. DNA for the CDR3: TGTGCCTGGAGCGCCTACCCTCTCGGGGAGCTGTTTTTT.

The V call is TRBV9, the J call TRBJ2-2, with TRBD2 matching over 9 bases. Germline V lookup: CDR1 SGDLS, CDR2 YYNGEE. V lost 4 bases and J lost 6; bases outside the gene matches: 10. The CDR3 has 16 residues. CDR3 in amino acids: CASSPRGSGSPGELFF. The DNA of the CDR3 is TGTGCCAGCAGCCCTCGTGGTAGCGGGAGCCCCGGGGAGCTGTTTTTT.

This chain links TRBV7-3 with TRBJ2-1; D is possibly TRBD2 (6 bases). The V gene lost 7 bases and the J gene lost 0 bases, with 19 bases spanning the gap. Germline assignment: CDR1 SGHTA and CDR2 FQGTGA. CDR3 size: 17 residues. The CDR3 DNA sequence: TGTGCCAGCAATACCGGGGGACGGGCGACCTCCTACAATGAGCAGTTCTTC. Translated: CASNTGGRATSYNEQFF.

The J gene is TRBJ1-2, the V gene TRBV6-5; a possible D gene is TRBD1 (6 bases). There are 14 residues in the CDR3. Germline V gives CDR1 MNHEY, CDR2 SVGAGI. V gave up 0 bases and J gave up 8 bases, with 13 bases separating them. The CDR3 loop is CASSYSQGRGGYTF. DNA of the CDR3: TGTGCCAGCAGTTACTCACAGGGAAGGGGCGGCTACACCTTC.

This clone was counted once. The chain combines TRBV5-1 with TRBJ2-1; D unclear. CDR1 and CDR2 (germline): SGHRS, YFSETQ. The CDR3 spans 13 residues. V lost 0 bases, J lost 6 bases, and 7 bases lay in between. CDR3 protein: CASSLARPNEQFF. The CDR3 DNA reads as TGCGCCAGCAGCTTGGCCCGTCCCAATGAGCAGTTCTTC.

The V gene is TRBV2, the J gene TRBJ2-2; TRBD2 aligns across 11 bases. The CDR3 extends over 14 amino acids. In germline, CDR1 is SNHLY, CDR2 FYNNEI. The J segment lost 10 bases and the V segment lost 5 bases, leaving 6 bases of the junction unmatched. The CDR3 region is CASSLAGGGSELFF. The CDR3 DNA follows: TGTGCCAGCAGTCTAGCGGGAGGCGGTTCGGAGCTGTTTTTT.

This clone came up once. V and J are TRBV7-3 and TRBJ2-7; perhaps TRBD2 as D (6 bases). The CDR3 extends over 15 amino acids. The germline gives CDR1 SGHTA, CDR2 FQGTGA. With 1 base removed from V and 7 bases from J, the gap between germline ends came to 17 bases. CDR3: CASSLIGGTRGEQYF. In DNA, the CDR3 is TGTGCCAGCAGCTTAATTGGAGGGACTCGGGGAGAGCAGTACTTC.

This chain connects TRBV14 to TRBJ2-7, with D possibly TRBD1 on 5 matching bases. With 4 bases removed from V and 6 bases from J, the gap between germline ends came to 13 bases. CDR3 length: 13 residues. Germline-derived CDR1 and CDR2 are SGHDN and FVKESK. CDR3 coding DNA: TGTGCCAGCAGCCCCCTCAGGGTTGTCGAGCAGTACTTC. This sequence encodes CASSPLRVVEQYF. Full variable domain (outside the CDR3, taken from reference TRBV14 and TRBJ2-7): EAGVTQFPSHSVIEKGQTVTLRCDPISGHDNLYWYRRVMGKEIKFLLHFVKESKQDESGMPNNRFLAERTGGTYSTLKVQPAELEDSGVYFCASSPLRVVEQYFGPGTRLTVT.

This chain uses TRBV29-1 with TRBJ1-5; TRBD1 aligns across 7 bases. The V segment lost 6 bases and the J segment 1 base; nucleotides outside the gene matches: 6. Germline values: CDR1 SQVTM, CDR2 ANQGSEA. The CDR3 spans 14 residues. The chain's CDR3 is CSVIDRESNQPQHF. As DNA, the CDR3 is TGCAGCGTAATCGACAGGGAAAGCAATCAGCCCCAGCATTTT.

This clone has a count of ten or more. The genes are TRBV6-4 and TRBJ2-7; a weak D match, TRBD1 (6 bases). Germline CDR1 MRHNA, CDR2 SNTAGT. This CDR3 comprises 16 residues. The V end was cut by 4 bases, the J end by 1 base, with 17 bases between. CDR3: CASSVKAGASSYEQYF. CDR3 nucleotide sequence: TGTGCCAGCAGTGTCAAAGCAGGGGCTAGTTCCTACGAGCAGTACTTC.

This sequence joins TRBV5-1 and TRBJ1-1; the D is unclear. CDR3 size: 13 residues. V lost 3 bases and J lost 1, with 7 bases in between. Germline V gives CDR1 SGHRS, CDR2 YFSETQ. In DNA, the CDR3 is TGCGCCAGCAGCTCATGGGAGAACACTGAAGCTTTCTTT. Amino acids: CASSSWENTEAFF.

V usage is TRBV9 and J usage is TRBJ2-1, with D maybe TRBD1 (6 bases). The CDR3 is 15 residues long. V lost 5 bases and J lost 5, with 17 bases in between. CDR1 is SGDLS, CDR2 YYNGEE, per germline. CDR3: CASSRGAGDHNEQFF. As DNA, the CDR3 is TGTGCCAGCAGTAGAGGGGCAGGGGACCACAATGAGCAGTTCTTC.

The chain uses TRBV2 and TRBJ1-1; no definite D call. Trimming shortened V by 0 bases and J by 2 bases, and 7 bases separated the two germline ends. CDR1 and CDR2 from the germline V gene are SNHLY and FYNNEI. CDR3 length equals 14 residues. The DNA of the CDR3 is TGTGCCAGCAGTGAAGCTCGGGGTAACACTGAAGCTTTCTTT. Residues: CASSEARGNTEAFF.

This chain links TRBV7-9 with TRBJ1-4, with 7 nucleotides matching TRBD1. CDR3 size: 15 residues. CDR1 SEHNR and CDR2 FQNEAQ come from the germline V gene (reference sequence). The V segment lost 5 bases and the J segment 7 bases; nucleotides outside the gene matches: 10. The CDR3 DNA is TGTGCCAGCAGCCGAGCGACAGGGTGGGGTGAAAAACTGTTTTTT. Residues: CASSRATGWGEKLFF.

The V and J genes are TRBV2 and TRBJ1-2; weak D call: TRBD1 (6 bases). This CDR3 has 15 residues. Looked up from germline, CDR1 is SNHLY and CDR2 is FYNNEI. V was shortened by 9 bases and J by 5 bases, with 22 bases between the two germline ends. CDR3: CARGTRARVGYGYTF. CDR3 sequence (DNA): TGTGCCAGAGGGACAAGGGCCCGAGTAGGGTATGGCTACACCTTC.

V gene TRBV30 combines with J gene TRBJ2-2; D uncertain. Germline CDR1 and CDR2: GTSNPN and SVGIG (reference sequence). V lost 8 bases to trimming and J lost 0 bases, with 13 bases between them. CDR3 length: 14 amino acids. CDR3 nucleotides: TGTGCCCGGATGTCGGGCTCGAACACCGGGGAGCTGTTTTTT. This encodes CARMSGSNTGELFF.

This clone appeared a few times. The sample has other DNA sequences that encode this CDR3 too. The genes are TRBV7-7 and TRBJ2-5; D uncertain. In germline, CDR1 is SSHAT, CDR2 FNYEAQ (reference sequence). Trimming pared 4 bases from V and 5 bases from J, leaving 8 bases between. The CDR3 is made up of 12 amino acids. The CDR3 DNA reads as TGTGCCAGCAGCTCCTTGGGGGAGACCCAGTACTTC. Its translation is CASSSLGETQYF.

This clone was seen a handful of times. The J gene is TRBJ2-1, the V gene TRBV30, with D possibly being TRBD1 (5 bases). The germline gives CDR1 GTSNPN, CDR2 SVGIG (reference sequence). Trimming shortened V by 1 base and J by 7 bases, and 17 bases separated the two germline ends. This CDR3 has 15 amino acids. CDR3 DNA: TGTGCCTGGAGTGCCACGCTAGGGGCCCCTAATGAGCAGTTCTTC. Its translation is CAWSATLGAPNEQFF.

The chain employs TRBV11-1 and TRBJ2-1; TRBD2 matches at 11 bases. The CDR3 totals 19 residues. V was clipped by 3 bases and J by 0 bases; unmatched bases: 10. CDR1 SGHAT and CDR2 FQDESV come from the germline V gene (reference sequence). CDR3 in amino acids: CASSFAGTSGTNSYNEQFF. CDR3 bases: TGTGCCAGCAGCTTCGCAGGGACTAGCGGCACTAACTCCTACAATGAGCAGTTCTTC.

This clone occurred a few times. The CDR3 protein is CASSQVLIRGPYNEQFF. CDR3 DNA: TGCGCCAGCAGCCAAGTTCTCATCAGGGGCCCATACAATGAGCAGTTCTTC. J is TRBJ2-1 and V is TRBV4-1; weak D call: TRBD1 (6 bases). V lost 1 base and J 4 bases, leaving 17 bases between the germline ends. The length of the CDR3 is 17 residues. Germline loops: CDR1 MGHRA, CDR2 YSYEKL.

The chain links TRBV18 to TRBJ2-2; possible D gene TRBD2, 5 bases. The CDR3 loop spans 17 amino acids. CDR1 and CDR2 from the germline V gene are KGHSH and LQKENI. Trimming left V 4 bases short and J 0 bases short, with 15 bases between. The CDR3 DNA sequence: TGTGCCAGCTCACAATCCGGACTGATGGCGAACACCGGGGAGCTGTTTTTT. It encodes CASSQSGLMANTGELFF. Using reference TRBV18 and TRBJ2-2 for the parts outside the CDR3, the full variable domain is NAGVMQNPRHLVRRRGQEARLRCSPMKGHSHVYWYRQLPEEGLKFMVYLQKENIIDESGMPKERFSAEFPKEGPSILRIQQVVRGDSAAYFCASSQSGLMANTGELFFGEGSRLTVL.